The rows below give T cell receptor beta chains drawn from one sample of a study of cytomegalovirus exposure and HLA in healthy donors. Libraries were prepared by immunoSEQ multiplex PCR; TCRdb keeps only in-frame clonotypes and omits some of them. The sample carries 120,000 to 150,000 clones, roughly 76% recorded once. Sequencing was performed on PBMCs. The receptors were gathered from a female donor in good health and CMV-seronegative. Both conserved end residues are part of each CDR3. The D gene is left open where the match is weak. Not every row has a clone size; where given, it reads once, few, many or a size class.

d_gene: TRBD2; v_gene: TRBV6-1; j_gene: TRBJ2-1; abundance: few; CDR3nt: TGTGCCAGCAGTGAAGCGCGGGGACTAGCTCCCGGGTTCTTC; CDR3aa: CASSEARGLAPGFF
d_gene: .; v_gene: TRBV7-2; j_gene: TRBJ2-3; abundance: .; CDR3nt: TGTGCCAGCGGAACAGGACCCACAGGCACAGATACGCAGTATTTT; CDR3aa: CASGTGPTGTDTQYF
d_gene: TRBD2; v_gene: TRBV29-1; j_gene: TRBJ2-3; abundance: .; CDR3nt: TGCAGCGTTACCGGACTAGCTCACTTCACAGATACGCAGTATTTT; CDR3aa: CSVTGLAHFTDTQYF
d_gene: .; v_gene: TRBV7-9; j_gene: TRBJ1-5; abundance: .; CDR3nt: TGTGCCAGCAGCTTAGCGTTCGGGGGAAATCAGCCCCAGCATTTT; CDR3aa: CASSLAFGGNQPQHF
d_gene: .; v_gene: TRBV6-1; j_gene: TRBJ2-2; abundance: .; CDR3nt: TGTGCCAGCCTTCCCGGGACTAACACCGGGGAGCTGTTTTTT; CDR3aa: CASLPGTNTGELFF
d_gene: TRBD2; v_gene: TRBV28; j_gene: TRBJ2-7; abundance: .; CDR3nt: TGTGCCAGCAGCCGGAGGAGCAGCGGGACCCCCTACGAGCAGTACTTC; CDR3aa: CASSRRSSGTPYEQYF
d_gene: TRBD1; v_gene: TRBV5-4; j_gene: TRBJ2-1; abundance: .; CDR3nt: TGTGCCAGCAGCTTGGCAGGGGGCGGGTCCTACAATGAGCAGTTCTTC; CDR3aa: CASSLAGGGSYNEQFF
d_gene: .; v_gene: TRBV5-4; j_gene: TRBJ2-7; abundance: .; CDR3nt: TGTGCCAGCAGCCTGAACGACAGAACCTACGAGCAGTACTTC; CDR3aa: CASSLNDRTYEQYF
d_gene: TRBD1; v_gene: TRBV29-1; j_gene: TRBJ1-1; abundance: .; CDR3nt: TGCAGCGTTCAGACAGGGGAGGGGACTGAAGCTTTCTTT; CDR3aa: CSVQTGEGTEAFF
d_gene: TRBD1; v_gene: TRBV5-1; j_gene: TRBJ1-5; abundance: .; CDR3nt: TGCGCCAGCAGCCCCCCCGGGACAGGCGGATTTAGCAATCAGCCCCAGCATTTT; CDR3aa: CASSPPGTGGFSNQPQHF
d_gene: TRBD1; v_gene: TRBV7-8; j_gene: TRBJ2-7; abundance: .; CDR3nt: TGTGCCAGCAGCCGACTTCGGGACAGCGATCTGGAGCAGTACTTC; CDR3aa: CASSRLRDSDLEQYF
d_gene: TRBD1; v_gene: TRBV27; j_gene: TRBJ1-2; abundance: .; CDR3nt: TGTGCCAGCAGTTTCGGGACAGGCTACGGCTACACCTTC; CDR3aa: CASSFGTGYGYTF
d_gene: TRBD2; v_gene: TRBV5-4; j_gene: TRBJ2-7; abundance: .; CDR3nt: TGTGCCAGCAGCTTGCCTAGCGGGAGCTCCTACGAGCAGTACTTC; CDR3aa: CASSLPSGSSYEQYF
d_gene: TRBD1; v_gene: TRBV6-1; j_gene: TRBJ1-1; abundance: .; CDR3nt: TGTGCCAGCAGTGTGGGACAGTTGAACACTGAAGCTTTCTTT; CDR3aa: CASSVGQLNTEAFF
d_gene: .; v_gene: TRBV19; j_gene: TRBJ2-2; abundance: .; CDR3nt: TGTGCCAGTACATGGAGGGGGAACACCGGGGAGCTGTTTTTT; CDR3aa: CASTWRGNTGELFF
d_gene: .; v_gene: TRBV10-3; j_gene: TRBJ2-7; abundance: once; CDR3nt: TGTGCCATCAGTGAGTTAATGTACGAGCAGTACTTC; CDR3aa: CAISELMYEQYF
d_gene: TRBD1; v_gene: TRBV6-5; j_gene: TRBJ2-5; abundance: .; CDR3nt: TGTGCCAGCAGCCCGGACAGGGGCCTCGAGACCCAGTACTTC; CDR3aa: CASSPDRGLETQYF
d_gene: TRBD2; v_gene: TRBV9; j_gene: TRBJ2-1; abundance: .; CDR3nt: TGTGCCAGCAGCGCCATAGCGGGAGCTAGGGACAATGAGCAGTTCTTC; CDR3aa: CASSAIAGARDNEQFF
d_gene: TRBD2; v_gene: TRBV4-2; j_gene: TRBJ2-1; abundance: .; CDR3nt: TGTGCCAGCAGCCAACCGACTAGCGGGAGACAGAATGAGCAGTTCTTC; CDR3aa: CASSQPTSGRQNEQFF
d_gene: TRBD2; v_gene: TRBV29-1; j_gene: TRBJ2-3; abundance: .; CDR3nt: TGCAGCGCTACTACGGGACTAGCGGTGAGCACAGATACGCAGTATTTT; CDR3aa: CSATTGLAVSTDTQYF
d_gene: TRBD2; v_gene: TRBV7-6; j_gene: TRBJ2-1; abundance: .; CDR3nt: TGTGCCAGCAGCCCCACACAGACTAGCGGGAGCGATGAGCAGTTCTTC; CDR3aa: CASSPTQTSGSDEQFF
d_gene: .; v_gene: TRBV5-8; j_gene: TRBJ1-2; abundance: once; CDR3nt: TGTGCCAGCAGCTCTCAGGCGAACCCCTATGGCTACACCTTC; CDR3aa: CASSSQANPYGYTF
d_gene: .; v_gene: TRBV18; j_gene: TRBJ1-4; abundance: .; CDR3nt: TGTGCCAGCTCACCAGGGGGGACTGGAGGTGAAAAACTGTTTTTT; CDR3aa: CASSPGGTGGEKLFF
d_gene: TRBD1; v_gene: TRBV18; j_gene: TRBJ1-1; abundance: .; CDR3nt: TGTGCCAGCTCACTGACAGGGTATGATGAAGCTTTCTTT; CDR3aa: CASSLTGYDEAFF
d_gene: .; v_gene: TRBV4-1; j_gene: TRBJ1-2; abundance: .; CDR3nt: TGCGCCAGCAGCCAAGAATCCGGGATCAACTATGGCTACACCTTC; CDR3aa: CASSQESGINYGYTF
d_gene: TRBD1; v_gene: TRBV19; j_gene: TRBJ1-5; abundance: few; CDR3nt: TGTGCCAGTAGTGTTCTGGGACAGGGGAGACAGCCCCAGCATTTT; CDR3aa: CASSVLGQGRQPQHF
d_gene: TRBD1; v_gene: TRBV19; j_gene: TRBJ1-2; abundance: .; CDR3nt: TGTGCCAGTAGTATATTAGGGGGCGATAACTATGGCTACACCTTC; CDR3aa: CASSILGGDNYGYTF
d_gene: .; v_gene: TRBV27; j_gene: TRBJ2-1; abundance: once; CDR3nt: TGTGCCAGCAGTCCCTCAGCGGGTACTGAGCAGTTCTTC; CDR3aa: CASSPSAGTEQFF
d_gene: .; v_gene: TRBV9; j_gene: TRBJ2-5; abundance: .; CDR3nt: TGTGCCAGCAGCGTAGACGGTGACAGGCAAGAGACCCAGTACTTC; CDR3aa: CASSVDGDRQETQYF
d_gene: .; v_gene: TRBV19; j_gene: TRBJ1-2; abundance: .; CDR3nt: TGTGCCAGTAGGGGGACAAGAGCTAACTATGGCTACACCTTC; CDR3aa: CASRGTRANYGYTF
d_gene: .; v_gene: TRBV7-2; j_gene: TRBJ1-5; abundance: .; CDR3nt: TGTGCCAGCAGCTTAGGACAGGCTAGCAATCAGCCCCAGCATTTT; CDR3aa: CASSLGQASNQPQHF
d_gene: .; v_gene: TRBV18; j_gene: TRBJ2-2; abundance: .; CDR3nt: TGTGCCAGCTCACCTCTCACCGGGGAGCTGTTTTTT; CDR3aa: CASSPLTGELFF
d_gene: TRBD1; v_gene: TRBV6-5; j_gene: TRBJ2-7; abundance: once; CDR3nt: TGTGCCAGCAGCCGGGACAGGGCATACGAGCAGTACTTC; CDR3aa: CASSRDRAYEQYF
d_gene: .; v_gene: TRBV27; j_gene: TRBJ2-7; abundance: .; CDR3nt: TGTGCCAGCAGTTTTGGGGCTTTCTACGAGCAGTACTTC; CDR3aa: CASSFGAFYEQYF
d_gene: TRBD2; v_gene: TRBV13; j_gene: TRBJ2-1; abundance: once; CDR3nt: TGTGCCAGCAGCCGGACTAGCGGGACGAATGAGCAGTTCTTC; CDR3aa: CASSRTSGTNEQFF
d_gene: .; v_gene: TRBV15; j_gene: TRBJ1-5; abundance: .; CDR3nt: TGTGCCACCAGCAGATCGAATCAGCCCCAGCATTTT; CDR3aa: CATSRSNQPQHF
d_gene: .; v_gene: TRBV28; j_gene: TRBJ2-5; abundance: few; CDR3nt: TGTGCCAGCAGTTTAGAGAAGGGAGGACAAGAGACCCAGTACTTC; CDR3aa: CASSLEKGGQETQYF
d_gene: TRBD2; v_gene: TRBV28; j_gene: TRBJ2-7; abundance: .; CDR3nt: TGTGCCAGCAGCCGTCGGACTAGCGGGAGGTACCATCCCTACGAGCAGTACTTC; CDR3aa: CASSRRTSGRYHPYEQYF
d_gene: TRBD1; v_gene: TRBV29-1; j_gene: TRBJ2-7; abundance: .; CDR3nt: TGCAGCGGAATGGACAGGACCTCCTACGAGCAGTACTTC; CDR3aa: CSGMDRTSYEQYF
d_gene: .; v_gene: TRBV5-4; j_gene: TRBJ2-2; abundance: .; CDR3nt: TGTGCCAGCAGCGTACCGGGACAGAACACCGGGGAGCTGTTTTTT; CDR3aa: CASSVPGQNTGELFF
d_gene: .; v_gene: TRBV11-2; j_gene: TRBJ1-5; abundance: .; CDR3nt: TGTGCCAGCAGCTTAGAGGGAGGAGGTCAGCCCCAGCATTTT; CDR3aa: CASSLEGGGQPQHF
d_gene: .; v_gene: TRBV5-1; j_gene: TRBJ1-1; abundance: .; CDR3nt: TGCGCCAGCAGCCCGGACATGAACACTGAAGCTTTCTTT; CDR3aa: CASSPDMNTEAFF
d_gene: .; v_gene: TRBV5-1; j_gene: TRBJ2-1; abundance: .; CDR3nt: TGCGCCAGCAGCTTCGGAGCTAGCTCCTACAATGAGCAGTTCTTC; CDR3aa: CASSFGASSYNEQFF
d_gene: .; v_gene: TRBV25-1; j_gene: TRBJ1-4; abundance: .; CDR3nt: TGTGCCAGCAGGTCGGCAGGGGATAATGAAAAACTGTTTTTT; CDR3aa: CASRSAGDNEKLFF
d_gene: .; v_gene: TRBV10-1; j_gene: TRBJ1-1; abundance: .; CDR3nt: TGCGCCAGCAGTGAGTCAGTCGACAAGGACACTGAAGCTTTCTTT; CDR3aa: CASSESVDKDTEAFF
d_gene: TRBD1; v_gene: TRBV27; j_gene: TRBJ1-2; abundance: .; CDR3nt: TGTGCCAGCAGTCCCAGGGGGCGGGATGGCTACACCTTC; CDR3aa: CASSPRGRDGYTF
d_gene: .; v_gene: TRBV7-6; j_gene: TRBJ2-5; abundance: .; CDR3nt: TGTGCCAGCAGCCCGCAAGAGACCCAGTACTTC; CDR3aa: CASSPQETQYF
d_gene: .; v_gene: TRBV5-6; j_gene: TRBJ1-1; abundance: .; CDR3nt: TGTGCCAGCAGCACGCAGTTCCCTGAAGCTTTCTTT; CDR3aa: CASSTQFPEAFF
d_gene: .; v_gene: TRBV2; j_gene: TRBJ1-2; abundance: .; CDR3nt: TGTGCCAGCAGTGACCAGGGGTTGACGGGCTATGGCTACACCTTC; CDR3aa: CASSDQGLTGYGYTF
d_gene: .; v_gene: TRBV6-5; j_gene: TRBJ2-1; abundance: .; CDR3nt: TGTGCCAGTAGCGGGGACAGCTACAATGAGCAGTTCTTC; CDR3aa: CASSGDSYNEQFF
d_gene: TRBD2; v_gene: TRBV5-6; j_gene: TRBJ2-1; abundance: .; CDR3nt: TGTGCCAGCAGCTTCGCCATAGCGGGAGTCCTATACAATGAGCAGTTCTTC; CDR3aa: CASSFAIAGVLYNEQFF
d_gene: TRBD2; v_gene: TRBV7-9; j_gene: TRBJ2-7; abundance: once; CDR3nt: TGTGCCAGCAGCTTAGAACTAGCGGGAGTAATCGAGCAGTACTTC; CDR3aa: CASSLELAGVIEQYF
d_gene: .; v_gene: TRBV29-1; j_gene: TRBJ2-1; abundance: .; CDR3nt: TGCAGCGTTGGGAGGGGCCTCTACAATGAGCAGTTCTTC; CDR3aa: CSVGRGLYNEQFF
d_gene: TRBD2; v_gene: TRBV29-1; j_gene: TRBJ2-1; abundance: .; CDR3nt: TGCAGCGCCGACGGACTAGCGGGAGACTATGAGCAGTTCTTC; CDR3aa: CSADGLAGDYEQFF